One sample yielded the 7 T cell receptor beta chains listed below, sequenced in a study of cytomegalovirus exposure and HLA in healthy donors. The table came from immunoSEQ multiplex PCR; TCRdb's copy has only in-frame clones and leaves some out. The table records about 67,000 clones, around 95% of them present only once. Sample: PBMCs. These receptors were obtained from a young woman in good health and CMV-seronegative.

The chain uses TRBV18 and TRBJ1-1, with D perhaps matching TRBD1 (6 bases). This CDR3 is 15 amino acids long. Trimming removed 2 bases at V and 1 base at J, with 11 bases between. CDR1 is KGHSH and CDR2 is LQKENI in the germline V gene. The CDR3 sequence is CASSPTQGGNTEAFF. CDR3 sequence (DNA): TGTGCCAGCTCACCAACACAGGGTGGGAACACTGAAGCTTTCTTT.

This clone appeared a single time. The chain joins TRBV28 to TRBJ1-3, with D unresolved. CDR3 length equals 13 residues. CDR1 is MDHEN and CDR2 is SYDVKM in the germline V gene. The germline V and J ends were trimmed by 5 bases and 1 base, with 6 bases remaining between them. The CDR3 nucleotides are TGTGCCAGCAGTCCCCCGTCTGGAAACACCATATATTTT. This encodes CASSPPSGNTIYF.

This chain uses TRBV7-2 with TRBJ1-2; D remains unclear. The CDR3 has 13 residues. Germline assignment: CDR1 SGHTA and CDR2 FQGNSA. Between the trimmed V and J ends, which lost 3 bases and 8 bases, there was a span of 13 bases. The CDR3, as DNA: TGTGCCAGCAGCTTGGGGAGGGTCGACGGCTACACCTTC. Its translation is CASSLGRVDGYTF.

This clone is a singleton in its sample. This chain links TRBV4-3 with TRBJ1-5; 8 bases line up with TRBD1. This CDR3 is 15 amino acids long. Germline loops: CDR1 LGHNA, CDR2 YSLEER. The V segment lost 0 bases and the J segment 7 bases; nucleotides outside the gene matches: 5. CDR3 sequence: CASSQDRGLQQPQHF. CDR3 bases: TGCGCCAGCAGCCAAGACAGGGGGCTGCAGCAGCCCCAGCATTTT.

This clone was detected once. V is TRBV30 and J is TRBJ2-3, with 9 bases aligning to TRBD2. The CDR3 loop spans 14 amino acids. V lost 4 bases to trimming and J lost 5 bases; unmatched junction nucleotides: 7. CDR1 is GTSNPN and CDR2 is SVGIG in the germline V gene (reference sequence). The CDR3 DNA sequence: TGTGCCTGGAAGCTAGCGGGATGGATAGATACGCAGTATTTT. Its protein product is CAWKLAGWIDTQYF.

The V gene is TRBV30, the J gene TRBJ2-5; the D gene is possibly TRBD1 (5 bases). Germline CDR1 reads GTSNPN; CDR2 reads SVGIG (reference sequence). CDR3 length: 14 amino acids. V lost 0 bases and J 5 bases, leaving 13 bases between the germline ends. The CDR3 protein is CAWSVLSGRETQYF. CDR3 coding DNA: TGTGCCTGGAGTGTACTCTCAGGGCGGGAGACCCAGTACTTC.

This chain uses TRBV7-8 with TRBJ1-4; no definite D call. CDR3 length equals 11 residues. CDR1 and CDR2 (germline): SGHVS, FQNEAQ. V shed 5 bases and J shed 9 bases, with 7 bases lying between them. The CDR3 spells CASSQHQKLFF. CDR3 in DNA: TGTGCCAGCAGCCAACACCAAAAACTGTTTTTT.